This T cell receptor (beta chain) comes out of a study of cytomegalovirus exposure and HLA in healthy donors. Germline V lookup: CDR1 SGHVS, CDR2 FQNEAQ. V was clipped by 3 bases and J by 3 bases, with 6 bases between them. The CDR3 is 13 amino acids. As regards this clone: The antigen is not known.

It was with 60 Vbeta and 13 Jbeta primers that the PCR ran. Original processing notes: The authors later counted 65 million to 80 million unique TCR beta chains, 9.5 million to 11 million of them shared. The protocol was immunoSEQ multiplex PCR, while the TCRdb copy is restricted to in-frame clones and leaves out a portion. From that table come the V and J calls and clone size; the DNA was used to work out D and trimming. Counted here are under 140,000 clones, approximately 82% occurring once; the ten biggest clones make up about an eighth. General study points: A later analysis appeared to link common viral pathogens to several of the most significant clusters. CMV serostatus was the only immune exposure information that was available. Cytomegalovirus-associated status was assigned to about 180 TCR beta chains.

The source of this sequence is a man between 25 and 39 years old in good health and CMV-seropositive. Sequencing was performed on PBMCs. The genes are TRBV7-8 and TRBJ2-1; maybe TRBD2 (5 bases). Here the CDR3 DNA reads TGTGCCAGCAGCTTTGGACTCTACAATGAGCAGTTCTTC. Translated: CASSFGLYNEQFF.